Listed below are T cell receptor beta chains from one sample, sequenced in a study of vaccination effects on CD4 cells after COVID-19. The antigens for these receptors are not known. Using immunoSEQ multiplex PCR, the repertoire was profiled, and TCRdb retains in-frame clones only, with some absent. The table lists more than 30,000 clones, 82% of them singletons. This specimen was CD4+ T cells from PBMCs cultured without peptide, taken before COVID-19 vaccination. All receptors derive from a human donor who received a COVID-19 vaccine. Both conserved end residues are part of each CDR3. Each record gives: clone size, V gene, D gene, J gene, CDR3 protein. D genes are given only for firm matches. Clone size is stated in some rows and not others, as once, few, many or a class when expanded.

NA	TRBV9	NA	TRBJ1-3	CASSVEHLGVFGNTIYF
NA	TRBV2	NA	TRBJ2-3	CASSDWDTQYF
NA	TRBV4-1	NA	TRBJ1-5	CASSQDPSVGQPQHF
NA	TRBV7-2	NA	TRBJ1-5	CASSLTGTGDNQPQHF
once	TRBV2	TRBD1	TRBJ2-2	CASSGQGIGGELFF
once	TRBV6-5	TRBD2	TRBJ2-5	CASTLTSGHQETQYF
NA	TRBV28	TRBD2	TRBJ2-1	CASITSGGLYNEQFF
NA	TRBV7-9	TRBD1	TRBJ2-1	CASNPRTGFGEQFF
once	TRBV2	TRBD1	TRBJ1-5	CASSPGTVNQPQHF
NA	TRBV3-1/TRBV3-2	NA	TRBJ2-5	CASSPRSGRPGETQYF
NA	TRBV4-3	TRBD1	TRBJ1-2	CASSQEDRIPNYGYTF
few	TRBV2	NA	TRBJ1-1	CASSGQVVEAFF
NA	TRBV19	NA	TRBJ1-5	CASSIAGGTNSNQPQHF
few	TRBV7-8	TRBD1	TRBJ1-1	CASSARDRGSYTEAFF
NA	TRBV5-6	NA	TRBJ2-5	CASSLERGRFQETQYF
NA	TRBV5-1	NA	TRBJ2-5	CASSLGDPRETQYF
once	TRBV5-4	NA	TRBJ1-2	CASSLDTANYGYTF
NA	TRBV18	NA	TRBJ1-1	CASSPIQGLNTEAFF
once	TRBV5-1	TRBD1	TRBJ1-2	CASSLATGTGKYGYTF
NA	TRBV28	TRBD2	TRBJ2-1	CASRQLAGGNNEQFF
NA	TRBV10-2	TRBD1	TRBJ2-3	CASRGQGGTDTQYF
NA	TRBV4-2	NA	TRBJ1-2	CASSLGTPARASPSLYGYTF
NA	TRBV6-5	NA	TRBJ1-1	CASSSNANTEAFF
once	TRBV5-5	NA	TRBJ2-1	CASRINSNGDEQFF
NA	TRBV12-5	NA	TRBJ1-1	CASGREWGNTEAFF
NA	TRBV30	TRBD2	TRBJ2-5	CALTSGGFQETQYF